This is a list of T cell receptor beta chains from one sample in a study of cytomegalovirus exposure and HLA in healthy donors. TCRdb's table, derived via immunoSEQ multiplex PCR, lists solely in-frame clones and lacks some. Recorded for this sample: 25,000 to 40,000 clones. Sequenced: PBMCs. The receptors derive from a female donor in good health and CMV-seronegative. The conserved cysteine and the conserved F or W are not part of the CDR3 here. The order of the fields is D gene, V gene, J gene, CDR3 protein. A D gene is named only where the DNA matches it firmly.

d_call: TRBD1
v_call: TRBV5-8
j_call: TRBJ2-1
cdr3_aa: ASSLGSGTGGSNEQF

d_call: NA
v_call: TRBV18
j_call: TRBJ2-7
cdr3_aa: ASSPTSSYEQY

d_call: NA
v_call: TRBV7-7
j_call: TRBJ1-1
cdr3_aa: ASSLVVRGGGNTEAF

d_call: TRBD1
v_call: TRBV6-1
j_call: TRBJ1-5
cdr3_aa: ASSERGQGDQPQH

d_call: TRBD1
v_call: TRBV14
j_call: TRBJ2-7
cdr3_aa: ASSQGGGRGYEQY

d_call: NA
v_call: TRBV19
j_call: TRBJ1-3
cdr3_aa: ASSLPAASSGNTIY

d_call: TRBD2
v_call: TRBV5-1
j_call: TRBJ2-5
cdr3_aa: ASSLSGGGQAGETQY

d_call: NA
v_call: TRBV21-1
j_call: TRBJ2-7
cdr3_aa: ASSPRTSQD

d_call: TRBD2
v_call: TRBV7-2
j_call: TRBJ2-7
cdr3_aa: ASSPGGARSYEQY

d_call: TRBD2
v_call: TRBV25-1
j_call: TRBJ2-3
cdr3_aa: ASSTTSGTDTQY

d_call: TRBD1
v_call: TRBV4-3
j_call: TRBJ1-4
cdr3_aa: ASSQDRGRSNEKLF

d_call: TRBD2
v_call: TRBV7-2
j_call: TRBJ2-3
cdr3_aa: ASSSSFTGGYTDTQY

d_call: TRBD1
v_call: TRBV6-4
j_call: TRBJ2-7
cdr3_aa: ASSDSGTGEVHEQY

d_call: TRBD2
v_call: TRBV5-4
j_call: TRBJ2-3
cdr3_aa: ASSLEAGGLDTQY

d_call: TRBD2
v_call: TRBV10-3
j_call: TRBJ2-7
cdr3_aa: AITQREGYEQY

d_call: NA
v_call: TRBV5-6
j_call: TRBJ1-1
cdr3_aa: ASSLVPSGTEAF

d_call: NA
v_call: TRBV7-2
j_call: TRBJ2-2
cdr3_aa: ASSSDVPGGTGELF

d_call: NA
v_call: TRBV11-3
j_call: TRBJ2-1
cdr3_aa: ASSFHLQANEQF

d_call: TRBD1
v_call: TRBV5-6
j_call: TRBJ1-2
cdr3_aa: ASSLVPGQGYGYT

d_call: TRBD1
v_call: TRBV14
j_call: TRBJ2-3
cdr3_aa: ASSPWTGVNTDTQY